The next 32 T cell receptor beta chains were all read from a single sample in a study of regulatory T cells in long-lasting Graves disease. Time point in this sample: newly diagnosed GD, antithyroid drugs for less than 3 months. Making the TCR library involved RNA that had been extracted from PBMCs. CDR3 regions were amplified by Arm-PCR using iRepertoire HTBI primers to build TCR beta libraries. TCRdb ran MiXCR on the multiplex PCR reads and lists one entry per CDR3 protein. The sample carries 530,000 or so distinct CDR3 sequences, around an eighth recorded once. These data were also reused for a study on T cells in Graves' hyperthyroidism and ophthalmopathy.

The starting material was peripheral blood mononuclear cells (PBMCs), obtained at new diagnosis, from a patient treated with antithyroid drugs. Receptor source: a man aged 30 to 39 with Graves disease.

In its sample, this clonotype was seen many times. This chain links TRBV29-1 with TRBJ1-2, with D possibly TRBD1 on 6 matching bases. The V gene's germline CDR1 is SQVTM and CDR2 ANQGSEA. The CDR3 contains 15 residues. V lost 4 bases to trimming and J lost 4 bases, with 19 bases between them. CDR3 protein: CSVAGLGGESYGYTF. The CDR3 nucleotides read TGCAGCGTTGCAGGCTTGGGGGGCGAATCCTATGGCTACACCTTC.

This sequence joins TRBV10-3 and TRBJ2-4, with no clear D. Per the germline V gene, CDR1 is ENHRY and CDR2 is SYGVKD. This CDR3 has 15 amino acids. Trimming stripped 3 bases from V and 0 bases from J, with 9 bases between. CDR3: CAISDGFRAKNIQYF. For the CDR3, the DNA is TGTGCCATCAGTGACGGTTTCAGAGCCAAAAACATTCAGTACTTC.

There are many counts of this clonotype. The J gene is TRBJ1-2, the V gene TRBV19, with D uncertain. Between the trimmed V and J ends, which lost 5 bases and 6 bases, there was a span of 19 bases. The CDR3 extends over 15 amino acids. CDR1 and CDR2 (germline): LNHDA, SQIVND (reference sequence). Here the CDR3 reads CASSRQSGGLDGYTF. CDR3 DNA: TGTGCCAGTAGTCGACAATCTGGCGGGCTTGATGGCTACACCTTC.

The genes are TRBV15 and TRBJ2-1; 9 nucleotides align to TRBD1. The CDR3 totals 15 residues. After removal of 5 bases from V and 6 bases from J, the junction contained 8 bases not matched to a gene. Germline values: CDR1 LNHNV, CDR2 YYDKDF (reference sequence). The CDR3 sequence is CATSPGQGPPNEQFF. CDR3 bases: TGTGCCACCAGCCCAGGACAGGGGCCCCCCAATGAGCAGTTCTTC.

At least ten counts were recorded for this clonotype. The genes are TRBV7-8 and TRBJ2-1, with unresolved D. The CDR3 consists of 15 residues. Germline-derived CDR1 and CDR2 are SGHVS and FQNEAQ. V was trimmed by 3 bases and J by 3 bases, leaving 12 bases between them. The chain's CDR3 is CASSFRYTLYNEQFF. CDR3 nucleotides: TGTGCCAGCAGCTTCCGGTACACCCTCTACAATGAGCAGTTCTTC.

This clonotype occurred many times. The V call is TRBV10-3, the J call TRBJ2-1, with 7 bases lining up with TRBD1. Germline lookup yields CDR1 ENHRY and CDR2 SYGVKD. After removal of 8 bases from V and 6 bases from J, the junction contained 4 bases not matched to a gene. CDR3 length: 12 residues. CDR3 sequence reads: CAIEGAGNEQFF. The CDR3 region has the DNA TGTGCCATCGAGGGGGCCGGCAATGAGCAGTTCTTC.

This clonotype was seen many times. CDR3 nucleotide sequence: TGTGCCACCAGTGACGGGACAGGGGTCTCCTACGAGCAGTACTTC. The encoded protein is CATSDGTGVSYEQYF. V usage is TRBV24-1 and J usage is TRBJ2-7; 10 bases are shared with TRBD1. The CDR3 runs 15 residues. CDR1 is KGHDR and CDR2 is SFDVKD in the germline V gene. After removal of 4 bases from V and 0 bases from J, the junction contained 2 bases not matched to a gene.

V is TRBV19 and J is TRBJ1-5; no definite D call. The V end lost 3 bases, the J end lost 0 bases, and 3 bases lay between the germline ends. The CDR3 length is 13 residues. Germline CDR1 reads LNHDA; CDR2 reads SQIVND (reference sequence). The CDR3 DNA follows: TGTGCCAGTAGTATGGATAGCAATCAGCCCCAGCATTTT. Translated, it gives CASSMDSNQPQHF.

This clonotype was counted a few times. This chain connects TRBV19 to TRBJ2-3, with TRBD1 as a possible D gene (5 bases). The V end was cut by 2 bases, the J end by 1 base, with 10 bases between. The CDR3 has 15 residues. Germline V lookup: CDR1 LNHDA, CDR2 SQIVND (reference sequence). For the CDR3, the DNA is TGTGCCAGTAGTATAAACAGGTACCGCACAGATACGCAGTATTTT. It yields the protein CASSINRYRTDTQYF.

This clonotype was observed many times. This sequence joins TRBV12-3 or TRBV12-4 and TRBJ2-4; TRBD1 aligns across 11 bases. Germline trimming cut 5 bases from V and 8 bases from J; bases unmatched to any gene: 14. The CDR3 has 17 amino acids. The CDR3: CASSGGEADRGRDIQYF. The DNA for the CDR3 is TGTGCCAGCAGTGGGGGGGAGGCGGACAGGGGGCGCGACATTCAGTACTTC.

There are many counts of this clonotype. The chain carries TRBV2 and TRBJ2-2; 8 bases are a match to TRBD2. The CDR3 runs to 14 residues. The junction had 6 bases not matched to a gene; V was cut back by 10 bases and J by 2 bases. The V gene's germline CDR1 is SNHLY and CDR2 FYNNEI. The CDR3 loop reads CATLTSGNTGELFF. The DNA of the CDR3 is TGTGCCACGCTCACTAGCGGCAACACCGGGGAGCTGTTTTTT. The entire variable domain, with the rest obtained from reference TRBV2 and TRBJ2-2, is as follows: EPEVTQTPSHQVTQMGQEVILRCVPISNHLYFYWYRQILGQKVEFLVSFYNNEISEKSEIFDDQFSVERPDGSNFTLKIRSTKLEDSAMYFCATLTSGNTGELFFGEGSRLTVL.

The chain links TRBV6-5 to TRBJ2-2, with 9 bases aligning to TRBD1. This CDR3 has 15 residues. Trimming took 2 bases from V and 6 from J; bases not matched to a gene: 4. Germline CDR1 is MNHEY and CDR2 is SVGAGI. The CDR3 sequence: CASSYGDREAGELFF. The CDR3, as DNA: TGTGCCAGCAGTTACGGGGACAGGGAAGCCGGGGAGCTGTTTTTT.

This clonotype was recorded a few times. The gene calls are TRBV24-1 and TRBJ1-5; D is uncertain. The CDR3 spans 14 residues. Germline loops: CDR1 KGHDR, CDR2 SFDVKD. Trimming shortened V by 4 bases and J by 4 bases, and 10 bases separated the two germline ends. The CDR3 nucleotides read TGTGCCACCAGTGACCACCATGGGAATCAGCCCCAGCATTTT. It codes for CATSDHHGNQPQHF.

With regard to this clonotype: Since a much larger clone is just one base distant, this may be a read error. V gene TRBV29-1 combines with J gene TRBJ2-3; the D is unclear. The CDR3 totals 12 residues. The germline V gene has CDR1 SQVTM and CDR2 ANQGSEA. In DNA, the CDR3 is TGCAGCGCCACATCCCTCACAGATACGCAGTGTTTT. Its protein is CSATSLTDTQCF.

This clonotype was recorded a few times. CDR3 sequence (DNA): TGCGCCAGCAGCACCGGACAGGGGACTTATGGCTACACCTTC. It translates to CASSTGQGTYGYTF. V is TRBV5-1 and J is TRBJ1-2; 9 nucleotides match TRBD1. The CDR3 is made up of 14 amino acids. The junction had 6 bases not matched to a gene; V was cut back by 4 bases and J by 5 bases. CDR1 is SGHRS, CDR2 YFSETQ, per germline.

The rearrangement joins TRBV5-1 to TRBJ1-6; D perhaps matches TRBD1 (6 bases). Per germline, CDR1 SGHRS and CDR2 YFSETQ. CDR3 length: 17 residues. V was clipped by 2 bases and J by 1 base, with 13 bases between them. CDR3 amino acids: CASSFDTGKSYNSPLHF. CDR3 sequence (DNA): TGCGCCAGCAGCTTTGACACAGGGAAGTCCTATAATTCACCCCTCCACTTT.

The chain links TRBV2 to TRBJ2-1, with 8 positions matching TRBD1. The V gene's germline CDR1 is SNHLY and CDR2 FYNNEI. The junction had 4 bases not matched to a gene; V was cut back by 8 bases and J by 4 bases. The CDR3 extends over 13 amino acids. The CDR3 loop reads CASSGGGYNEQFF. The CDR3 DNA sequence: TGTGCCAGCTCAGGGGGCGGTTACAATGAGCAGTTCTTC.

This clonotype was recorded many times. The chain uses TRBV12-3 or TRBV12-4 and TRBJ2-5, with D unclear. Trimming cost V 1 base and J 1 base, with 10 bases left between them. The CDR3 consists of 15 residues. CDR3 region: CASSLEPIFQETQYF. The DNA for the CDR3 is TGTGCCAGCAGTTTAGAGCCTATATTCCAAGAGACCCAGTACTTC.

Here the CDR3 reads CSARDDAVEKLFF. In nucleotides, the CDR3 is TGCAGTGCTAGAGATGATGCCGTAGAAAAACTGTTTTTT. The rearrangement links TRBV20-1 to TRBJ1-4; D is ambiguous. This CDR3 is 13 amino acids long. V lost 0 bases and J 8 bases, leaving 10 bases between the germline ends. The germline V gene encodes CDR1 DFQATT and CDR2 SNEGSKA (reference sequence).

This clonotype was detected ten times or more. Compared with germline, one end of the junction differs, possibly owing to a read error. In DNA form, the CDR3 reads TGTGCCAGCAGCTTAGACGCGAACTCCCACGAGCAGTACTTC. It specifies CASSLDANSHEQYF. This chain links TRBV7-2 with TRBJ2-7, with D uncertain. This CDR3 is 14 amino acids long. The germline CDR1 and CDR2 sequences are SGHTA and FQGNSA.

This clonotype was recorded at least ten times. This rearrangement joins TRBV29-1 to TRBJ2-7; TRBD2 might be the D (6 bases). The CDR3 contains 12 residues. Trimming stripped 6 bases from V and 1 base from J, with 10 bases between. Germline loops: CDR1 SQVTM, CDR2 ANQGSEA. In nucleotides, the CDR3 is TGCAGCGTGCGGGACCTATCCTACGAGCAGTACTTC. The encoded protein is CSVRDLSYEQYF.

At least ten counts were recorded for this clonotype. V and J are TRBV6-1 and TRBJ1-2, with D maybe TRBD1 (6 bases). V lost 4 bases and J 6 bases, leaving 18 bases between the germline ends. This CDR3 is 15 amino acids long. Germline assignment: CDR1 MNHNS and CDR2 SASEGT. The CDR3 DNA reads TGTGCCAGCAGTGGCCCCCACCGGGACACCCATGGCTACACCTTC. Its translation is CASSGPHRDTHGYTF.

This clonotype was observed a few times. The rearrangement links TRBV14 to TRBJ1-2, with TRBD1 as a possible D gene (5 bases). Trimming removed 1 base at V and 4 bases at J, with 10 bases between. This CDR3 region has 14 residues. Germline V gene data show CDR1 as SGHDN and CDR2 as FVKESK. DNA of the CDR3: TGTGCCAGCAGCCAAGTTCGGGACTTCTATGGCTACACCTTC. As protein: CASSQVRDFYGYTF.

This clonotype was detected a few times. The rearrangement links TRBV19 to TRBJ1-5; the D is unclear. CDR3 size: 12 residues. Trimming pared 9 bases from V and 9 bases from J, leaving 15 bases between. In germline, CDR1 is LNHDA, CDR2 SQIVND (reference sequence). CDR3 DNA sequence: TGTGCCAGCTCCTTGAGCCTGAGGCCCCAGCATTTT. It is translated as CASSLSLRPQHF. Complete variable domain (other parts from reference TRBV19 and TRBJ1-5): DGGITQSPKYLFRKEGQNVTLSCEQNLNHDAMYWYRQDPGQGLRLIYYSQIVNDFQKGDIAEGYSVSREKKESFPLTVTSAQKNPTAFYLCASSLSLRPQHFGDGTRLSIL.

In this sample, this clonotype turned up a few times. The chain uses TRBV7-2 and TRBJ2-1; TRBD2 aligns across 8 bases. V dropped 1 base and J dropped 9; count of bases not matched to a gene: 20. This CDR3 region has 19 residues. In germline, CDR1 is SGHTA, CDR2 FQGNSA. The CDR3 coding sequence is TGTGCCAGCAGCTTAGTGTGGGGATTTGGGACTAGTGACGGTCTTGAGCAGTTCTTC. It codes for CASSLVWGFGTSDGLEQFF.

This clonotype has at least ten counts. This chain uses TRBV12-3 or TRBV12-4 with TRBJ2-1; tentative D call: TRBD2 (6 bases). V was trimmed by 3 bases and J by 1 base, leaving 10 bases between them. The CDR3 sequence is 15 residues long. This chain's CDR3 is CASSFSSGSYNEQFF. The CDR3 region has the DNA TGTGCCAGCAGTTTTAGCAGCGGGTCCTACAATGAGCAGTTCTTC.

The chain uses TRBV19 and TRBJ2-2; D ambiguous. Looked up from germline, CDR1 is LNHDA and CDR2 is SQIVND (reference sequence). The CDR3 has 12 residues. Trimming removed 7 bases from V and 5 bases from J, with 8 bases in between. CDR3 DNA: TGTGCCAGTACTCAACAGACCGGGGAGCTGTTTTTT. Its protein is CASTQQTGELFF.

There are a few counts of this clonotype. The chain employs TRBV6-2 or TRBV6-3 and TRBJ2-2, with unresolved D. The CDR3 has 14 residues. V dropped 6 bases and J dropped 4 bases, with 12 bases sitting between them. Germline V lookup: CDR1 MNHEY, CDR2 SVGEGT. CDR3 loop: CASSPLKATGELFF. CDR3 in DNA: TGTGCCAGCAGCCCTTTGAAGGCCACCGGGGAGCTGTTTTTT.

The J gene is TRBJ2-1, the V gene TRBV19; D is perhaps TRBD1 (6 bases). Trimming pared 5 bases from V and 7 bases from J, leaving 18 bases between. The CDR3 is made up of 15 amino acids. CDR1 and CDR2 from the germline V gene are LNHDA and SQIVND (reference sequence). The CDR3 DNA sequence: TGTGCCAGTAGTGTCCCCGGACAGTGGAGTAATGAGCAGTTCTTC. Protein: CASSVPGQWSNEQFF. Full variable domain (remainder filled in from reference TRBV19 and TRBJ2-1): DGGITQSPKYLFRKEGQNVTLSCEQNLNHDAMYWYRQDPGQGLRLIYYSQIVNDFQKGDIAEGYSVSREKKESFPLTVTSAQKNPTAFYLCASSVPGQWSNEQFFGPGTRLTVL.

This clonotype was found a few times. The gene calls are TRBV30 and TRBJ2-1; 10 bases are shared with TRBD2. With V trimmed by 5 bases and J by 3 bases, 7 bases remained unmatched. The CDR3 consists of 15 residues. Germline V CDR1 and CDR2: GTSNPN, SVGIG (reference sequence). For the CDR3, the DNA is TGTGCCTGGGTCAAGCGGGAGGGCAACTACAATGAGCAGTTCTTC. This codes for CAWVKREGNYNEQFF.

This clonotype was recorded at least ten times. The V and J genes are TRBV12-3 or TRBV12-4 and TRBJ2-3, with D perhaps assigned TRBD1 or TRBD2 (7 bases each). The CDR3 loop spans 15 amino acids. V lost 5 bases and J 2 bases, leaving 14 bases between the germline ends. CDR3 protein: CASSHQGGHTDTQYF. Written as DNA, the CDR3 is TGTGCCAGCAGTCATCAGGGGGGGCACACAGATACGCAGTATTTT.

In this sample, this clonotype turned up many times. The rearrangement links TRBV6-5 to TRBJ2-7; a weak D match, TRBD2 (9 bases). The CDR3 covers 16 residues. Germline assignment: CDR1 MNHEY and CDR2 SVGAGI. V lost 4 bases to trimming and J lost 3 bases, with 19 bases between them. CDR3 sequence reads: CASSWTGPAGGYEQYF. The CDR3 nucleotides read TGTGCCAGCAGTTGGACAGGGCCAGCGGGGGGCTACGAGCAGTACTTC.